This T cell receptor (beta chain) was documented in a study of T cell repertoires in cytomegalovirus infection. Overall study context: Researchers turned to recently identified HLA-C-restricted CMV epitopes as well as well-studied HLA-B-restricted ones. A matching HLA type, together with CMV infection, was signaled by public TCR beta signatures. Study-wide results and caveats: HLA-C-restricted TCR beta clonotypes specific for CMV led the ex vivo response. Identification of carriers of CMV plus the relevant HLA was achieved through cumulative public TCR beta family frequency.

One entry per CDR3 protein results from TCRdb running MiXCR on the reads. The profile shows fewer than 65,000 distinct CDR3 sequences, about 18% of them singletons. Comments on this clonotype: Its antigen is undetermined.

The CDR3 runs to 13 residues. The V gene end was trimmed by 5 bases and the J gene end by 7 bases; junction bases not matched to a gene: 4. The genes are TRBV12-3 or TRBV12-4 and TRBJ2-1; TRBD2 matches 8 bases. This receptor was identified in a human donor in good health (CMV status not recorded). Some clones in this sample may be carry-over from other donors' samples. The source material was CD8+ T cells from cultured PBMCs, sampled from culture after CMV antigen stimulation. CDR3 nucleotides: TGTGCCAGCAGTCGGGGGGGGGCGAATGAGCAGTTCTTC. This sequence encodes CASSRGGANEQFF.